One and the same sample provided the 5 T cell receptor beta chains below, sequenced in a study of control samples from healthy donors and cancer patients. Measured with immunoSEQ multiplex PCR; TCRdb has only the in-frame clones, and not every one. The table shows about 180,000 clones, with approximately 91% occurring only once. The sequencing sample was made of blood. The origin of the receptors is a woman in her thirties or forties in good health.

The CDR3 nucleotides are TGTGCCAGCAGTTACGGTACGAGCGGCTACACCTTC. Its protein is CASSYGTSGYTF. The chain employs TRBV6-5 and TRBJ1-2; unclear D gene. The germline CDR1 and CDR2 sequences are MNHEY and SVGAGI. The CDR3 length is 12 residues. The ends were cut back, 2 bases at V and 8 bases at J, with 9 bases in the middle.

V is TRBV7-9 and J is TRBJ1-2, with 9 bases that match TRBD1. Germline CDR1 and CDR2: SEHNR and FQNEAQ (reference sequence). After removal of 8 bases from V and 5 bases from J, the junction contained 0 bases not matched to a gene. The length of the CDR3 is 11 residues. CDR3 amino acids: CASGQGYGYTF. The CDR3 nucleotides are TGTGCCAGCGGACAGGGGTATGGCTACACCTTC. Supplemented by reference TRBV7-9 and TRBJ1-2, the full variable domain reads DTGVSQNPRHKITKRGQNVTFRCDPISEHNRLYWYRQTLGQGPEFLTYFQNEAQLEKSRLLSDRFSAERPKGSFSTLEIQRTEQGDSAMYLCASGQGYGYTFGSGTRLTVV.

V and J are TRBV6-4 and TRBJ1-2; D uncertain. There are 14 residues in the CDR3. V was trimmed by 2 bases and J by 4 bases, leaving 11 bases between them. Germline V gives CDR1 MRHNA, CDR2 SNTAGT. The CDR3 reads CASSDTARLYGYTF. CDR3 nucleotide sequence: TGTGCCAGCAGTGACACGGCCAGGCTCTATGGCTACACCTTC.

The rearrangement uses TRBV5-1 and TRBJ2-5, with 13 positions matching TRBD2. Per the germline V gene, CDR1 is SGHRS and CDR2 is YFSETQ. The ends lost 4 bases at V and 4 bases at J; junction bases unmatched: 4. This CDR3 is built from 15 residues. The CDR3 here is CASSDGTSGAETQYF. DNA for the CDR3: TGCGCCAGCAGCGACGGGACTAGCGGGGCAGAGACCCAGTACTTC.

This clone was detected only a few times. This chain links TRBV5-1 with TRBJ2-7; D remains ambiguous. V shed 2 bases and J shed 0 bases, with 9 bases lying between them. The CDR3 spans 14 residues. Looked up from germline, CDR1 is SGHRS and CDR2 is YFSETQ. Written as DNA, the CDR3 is TGCGCCAGCAGCTTACGAGTAAGCTCCTACGAGCAGTACTTC. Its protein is CASSLRVSSYEQYF.